The present entry profiles one TCR beta chain with its context. This CDR3 has 17 residues. Trimming cost V 1 base and J 5 bases, with 18 bases left between them. Germline V gene lookup returns CDR1 LGHNA and CDR2 YNFKEQ. The data were obtained in a study of OX40 agonist ivuxolimab in advanced cancers. Method: immunoSEQ multiplex PCR; TCRdb's copy keeps in-frame clones and lacks some. The sample lists tens of thousands of clones; about 81% were seen once. This clonotype originated in an adult with an advanced solid tumor such as melanoma, head and neck, liver or kidney cancer. The chain links TRBV4-2 to TRBJ2-1; D perhaps matches TRBD2 (7 bases). The sequenced sample was CD4+ or CD8+ T cells sorted from blood, obtained in a trial of the OX40 agonist ivuxolimab. The CDR3 DNA reads as TGTGCCAGCAGCCAAGTAGAGGGCGGGGAGGGGGACAATGAGCAGTTCTTC. Translated: CASSQVEGGEGDNEQFF.